Listed below are T cell receptor beta chains from one sample, sequenced in a study of T-cell memory formation after mild COVID-19. TCRdb re-analysed the 5' RACE reads in MiXCR, keeping a single row per CDR3 protein. The sample has 150,000 or so distinct CDR3 sequences, more than 9% seen once. The sample comprised PBMCs or a T cell subset sorted from them (not recorded which). These receptors all come from a man aged 18 to 30 who had mild COVID-19 (a few samples of this study predate the infection). Cell type and time point are not known. Both conserved end residues are part of each CDR3. A D gene is named only where the DNA matches it firmly. Size is omitted from some rows. Given values are once, few, many or a class for expanded clones.

len	d_gene	abundance	v_gene	j_gene	CDR3nt	CDR3aa
14	-	-	TRBV2	TRBJ2-3	TGTGCCAGCATCCAGACACTTAGCACAGATACGCAGTATTTT	CASIQTLSTDTQYF
15	TRBD1	few	TRBV18	TRBJ2-1	TGTGCCAGCTCACCGAGGGACAGGGGGCTCGATGAGCAGTTCTTC	CASSPRDRGLDEQFF
12	-	-	TRBV20-1	TRBJ1-6	TGCAGTGCTAGAGGAGGGAATTCACCCCTCCACTTT	CSARGGNSPLHF
16	TRBD1	few	TRBV5-6	TRBJ1-5	TGTGCCAGCAGCTTCTTTACTGGGACAGCAGATCAGCCCCAGCATTTT	CASSFFTGTADQPQHF
13	-	few	TRBV7-9	TRBJ2-5	TGTGCCAGCAGCTTCAGGGACCAGGAGACCCAGTACTTC	CASSFRDQETQYF
15	-	few	TRBV2	TRBJ2-2	TGTGCCAGCAGTGTGGGGCTAGCGACCACCGGGGAGCTGTTTTTT	CASSVGLATTGELFF
14	-	-	TRBV10-3	TRBJ2-5	TGTGCCATCACTCCAGGGGGGGGCCAAGAGACCCAGTACTTC	CAITPGGGQETQYF
12	TRBD2	-	TRBV20-1	TRBJ2-3	TGCAGTGCTAGAGGGGGGGAGGGTACGCAGTATTTT	CSARGGEGTQYF
14	TRBD1	few	TRBV7-2	TRBJ1-6	TGTGCCAGCAGCCGCCAGGGGGTTGGCTCACCCCTCCACTTT	CASSRQGVGSPLHF
15	TRBD1	few	TRBV4-1	TRBJ2-2	TGCGCCAGCAGCCAGGGTATGACAGGGGTCGGGGAGCTGTTTTTT	CASSQGMTGVGELFF
13	-	-	TRBV5-1	TRBJ1-2	TGCGCCAGCAGCGAAGCGGGAAACTATGGCTACACCTTC	CASSEAGNYGYTF
16	TRBD1	few	TRBV11-2	TRBJ2-2	TGTGCCAGCAGGGTGGGCAGGGGGTACAACACCGGGGAGCTGTTTTTT	CASRVGRGYNTGELFF
16	-	few	TRBV25-1	TRBJ2-3	TGTGCCAGCAGTGACCCCGGGACAGCGGGGTCGGATACGCAGTATTTT	CASSDPGTAGSDTQYF
11	-	-	TRBV12-5	TRBJ2-1	TGTGCTAGTGGTTTGCGGGATGAGCAGTTCTTC	CASGLRDEQFF
16	TRBD1	-	TRBV6-6	TRBJ1-2	TGTGCCAGCTCAAGGCAAACCGGGACAGGGGTGCGTGGCTACACCTTC	CASSRQTGTGVRGYTF
14	TRBD1	-	TRBV18	TRBJ1-1	TGTGCCAGCTCACCTGCGGGACAGTCTGCTGAAGCTTTCTTT	CASSPAGQSAEAFF
14	-	few	TRBV12-3/TRBV12-4	TRBJ2-1	TGTGCCAGCACCTCCGGCTCCAAGAGGTTTGAGCAGTTCTTC	CASTSGSKRFEQFF
14	-	many	TRBV7-2	TRBJ1-5	TGTGCCAGCAGCTTACTTGTGGTTGGTCAGCCCCAGCATTTT	CASSLLVVGQPQHF
13	TRBD1	-	TRBV30	TRBJ2-7	TGTGCCGCCTCTACAGGGGGCAACTACGAGCAGTACTTC	CAASTGGNYEQYF
13	TRBD1	few	TRBV9	TRBJ1-6	TGTGCCAGCTCCAACAGGGGCGACTCACCCCTCCACTTT	CASSNRGDSPLHF
14	-	-	TRBV5-1	TRBJ2-5	TGCGCCAGCAGCATACCGGGACGGGGGGAGACCCAGTACTTC	CASSIPGRGETQYF
14	TRBD1	-	TRBV12-3/TRBV12-4	TRBJ1-2	TGTGCCAGCAGCCCGGGACAGTCTAACTATGGCTACACCTTC	CASSPGQSNYGYTF
15	TRBD1	few	TRBV5-1	TRBJ2-1	TGCGCCAGCGGTCATGGGGGACAGGGGACGAATGAGCAGTTCTTC	CASGHGGQGTNEQFF
12	-	many	TRBV29-1	TRBJ2-3	TGCAGCGTTGTCCGTGGGACAGATACGCAGTATTTT	CSVVRGTDTQYF
13	-	few	TRBV20-1	TRBJ2-3	TGCAGTGCCCGGAGGGTAGCGACAGATACGCAGTATTTT	CSARRVATDTQYF
16	-	many	TRBV3-1	TRBJ1-6	TGTGCCAGCAGCCATGGCTGGGGCAGAAATAATTCACCCCTCCACTTT	CASSHGWGRNNSPLHF
15	-	-	TRBV4-3	TRBJ2-3	TGCGCCAGCAGCCAAGTAGGGGCGTTGGCAGATACGCAGTATTTT	CASSQVGALADTQYF
16	-	many	TRBV6-5	TRBJ2-3	TGTGCCAGCAGCCTCCGTGAGGCTTCTAGCACAGATACGCAGTATTTT	CASSLREASSTDTQYF
14	-	few	TRBV5-1	TRBJ1-1	TGCGCCAGCAGCTTGGGTCCAGCGAACACTGAAGCTTTCTTT	CASSLGPANTEAFF
17	TRBD2	few	TRBV7-2	TRBJ2-3	TGTGCCAGCAGCTTAGGAGGACTAGCGGGGCCCTGGGATACGCAGTATTTT	CASSLGGLAGPWDTQYF
17	TRBD2	-	TRBV12-3/TRBV12-4	TRBJ2-5	TGTGCCAGCAGTTTGGGGACTAGCGGGGGGACACAAGAGACCCAGTACTTC	CASSLGTSGGTQETQYF
14	-	-	TRBV30	TRBJ2-3	TGTGCCTGGAGTGGAACAGGGAGCACAGATACGCAGTATTTT	CAWSGTGSTDTQYF
16	-	-	TRBV11-1	TRBJ1-6	TGTGCCAGCAGCTTAGCTCCGATAGGGAGCGGTTCACCCCTCCACTTT	CASSLAPIGSGSPLHF
14	TRBD2	-	TRBV4-1	TRBJ2-2	TGCGCCAGCAGGAATGGGAGGGATTATGGGGAGCTGTTTTTT	CASRNGRDYGELFF
13	-	-	TRBV7-9	TRBJ1-3	TGTGCCAGCAGCTTCGAGGCTGGAAACACCATATATTTT	CASSFEAGNTIYF
13	TRBD1	many	TRBV28	TRBJ1-2	TGTGCCAGCAGTTCCCTTGGACAGGGGAGCTACACCTTC	CASSSLGQGSYTF
15	TRBD1	few	TRBV7-2	TRBJ2-1	TGTGCCAGCACCTCGGGACAGGCGGCAAGTAGGGAGCAGTTCTTC	CASTSGQAASREQFF
12	-	-	TRBV12-3/TRBV12-4	TRBJ2-3	TGTGCCAGCAGGCGGCATGCAGATACGCAGTATTTT	CASRRHADTQYF
14	TRBD2	few	TRBV9	TRBJ2-1	TGTGCCAGCAGCGTAGCTGGCGGGGGCAATGAGCAGTTCTTC	CASSVAGGGNEQFF
15	-	-	TRBV19	TRBJ2-1	TGTGCCAGTAGGAGGGAATTTAGCTCCTACAATGAGCAGTTCTTC	CASRREFSSYNEQFF
13	-	many	TRBV9	TRBJ2-2	TGTGCCAGCACCCGGGAGAACACCGGGGAGCTGTTTTTT	CASTRENTGELFF
14	TRBD1	few	TRBV5-1	TRBJ1-6	TGCGCCAGCAGCCCCACAGGGGGCAATTCACCCCTCCACTTT	CASSPTGGNSPLHF
11	-	-	TRBV29-1	TRBJ1-2	TGCAGCGTCCCCGCAGGGCTCGGCTACACCTTC	CSVPAGLGYTF
15	-	few	TRBV7-2	TRBJ1-5	TGTGCCAGCAGCCGTGACGGAAGTAGCAATCAGCCCCAGCATTTT	CASSRDGSSNQPQHF
16	-	-	TRBV7-2	TRBJ2-3	TGTGCCAGCAGCCCCCCTGGGGCGGGCCTAAGGGGGGCGCAGTATTTT	CASSPPGAGLRGAQYF
15	-	-	TRBV18	TRBJ2-5	TGTGCCAGCTCACCGGCGACGGGGAGTTGGGAGACCCAGTACTTC	CASSPATGSWETQYF